A selection of T cell receptor beta chains follows, all from one sample in a study of blood T cell repertoires in COVID-19. Sequencing used immunoSEQ multiplex PCR; TCRdb keeps in-frame clones, though not all of them. In the table there are a few hundred thousand clones, about 85% of which are singletons. The specimen sequenced was peripheral blood. These receptors originate from a man in his sixties who had recovered from COVID-19. Both conserved end residues are part of each CDR3. The D gene is left open where the match is weak. Expanded clones are given a class, and other clones once, few, many or no size at all.

v_call	d_call	j_call	clone_size	cdr3_aa	cdr3_nt
TRBV7-2	TRBD2	TRBJ2-5	NA	CASRRTSGGAGETQYF	TGTGCCAGCAGACGGACTAGCGGGGGGGCCGGAGAGACCCAGTACTTC
TRBV12-3/TRBV12-4	TRBD1	TRBJ1-5	NA	CATGQGAGQPQHF	TGTGCCACTGGACAGGGGGCAGGCCAGCCCCAGCATTTT
TRBV2	TRBD1	TRBJ2-2	NA	CASTTGGYTGELFF	TGTGCCAGCACCACAGGGGGCTACACCGGGGAGCTGTTTTTT
TRBV5-4	TRBD1	TRBJ2-2	few	CASSQDRAPGELFF	TGTGCCAGCAGCCAAGACAGGGCTCCCGGGGAGCTGTTTTTT
TRBV4-2	TRBD2	TRBJ2-5	many	CASSPSGRSGGGQETQYF	TGTGCCAGCAGCCCAAGCGGCCGTAGCGGGGGGGGACAAGAGACCCAGTACTTC
TRBV7-2	TRBD1	TRBJ2-7	NA	CASSLQGTGGIEQYF	TGTGCCAGCAGCTTACAGGGGACAGGGGGAATCGAGCAGTACTTC
TRBV18	NA	TRBJ1-5	NA	CASSPSGGDQPQHF	TGTGCCAGCTCACCCTCTGGAGGGGATCAGCCCCAGCATTTT
TRBV9	TRBD1	TRBJ1-1	NA	CASSPRTGLLTEAFF	TGTGCCAGCAGCCCAAGGACAGGGCTCTTAACTGAAGCTTTCTTT
TRBV27	TRBD2	TRBJ2-7	few	CASSQDPGTSGWSSYEQYF	TGTGCCAGCAGTCAGGACCCAGGGACTAGCGGGTGGAGCTCCTACGAGCAGTACTTC
TRBV3-1/TRBV3-2	NA	TRBJ2-6	few	CASSQTPGSGANVLTF	TGTGCCAGCAGCCAAACTCCAGGGTCTGGGGCCAACGTCCTGACTTTC
TRBV19	NA	TRBJ1-4	NA	CASSIDRDIVGSKLFF	TGTGCCAGTAGTATAGATCGGGACATTGTGGGGTCAAAACTGTTTTTT
TRBV24-1	NA	TRBJ2-1	NA	CATSDWGQLNEQFF	TGTGCCACCAGTGATTGGGGACAACTCAATGAGCAGTTCTTC
TRBV14	NA	TRBJ1-2	NA	CASSQAGSGYYGYTF	TGTGCCAGCAGCCAAGCAGGGTCAGGGTACTATGGCTACACCTTC
TRBV4-2	TRBD2	TRBJ2-1	NA	CASSPSAGGPGNEQFF	TGTGCCAGCAGCCCCTCGGCGGGGGGGCCGGGCAATGAGCAGTTCTTC
TRBV19	NA	TRBJ2-7	once	CASQGSWYEQYF	TGTGCCAGTCAAGGTAGCTGGTACGAGCAGTACTTC
TRBV7-9	TRBD1	TRBJ1-1	NA	CASSLDPGQGGTEAFF	TGTGCCAGCAGCCTAGACCCAGGACAGGGAGGAACTGAAGCTTTCTTT
TRBV3-1/TRBV3-2	NA	TRBJ2-1	NA	CASSPSSYNEQFF	TGTGCCAGCAGCCCTAGCTCCTACAATGAGCAGTTCTTC
TRBV4-1	NA	TRBJ2-7	NA	CASSQFSQAEQYF	TGCGCCAGCAGCCAATTCTCTCAGGCCGAGCAGTACTTC
TRBV11-3	NA	TRBJ2-2	NA	CASSLRGTGELFF	TGTGCCAGCAGCCTAAGGGGTACCGGGGAGCTGTTTTTT
TRBV6-6	TRBD2	TRBJ2-1	NA	CASSRSSGGASSYNEQFF	TGTGCCAGCAGTCGCTCTAGCGGGGGGGCCAGCTCCTACAATGAGCAGTTCTTC
TRBV7-2	TRBD1	TRBJ1-2	NA	CASSPKQGTNYGYTF	TGTGCCAGCAGCCCGAAACAGGGGACTAACTATGGCTACACCTTC
TRBV3-1/TRBV3-2	TRBD2	TRBJ2-5	NA	CASSLLALSGGPQETQYF	TGTGCCAGCAGCCTTCTCGCCCTTAGCGGGGGCCCCCAAGAGACCCAGTACTTC
TRBV9	TRBD1	TRBJ1-2	NA	CASSDRTGRYGYTF	TGTGCCAGCAGCGATCGGACAGGGAGGTATGGCTACACCTTC
TRBV7-3	TRBD1	TRBJ2-1	NA	CASSSDDRGRDDEQFF	TGTGCCAGCAGCTCCGACGACAGGGGGCGAGACGATGAGCAGTTCTTC
TRBV29-1	NA	TRBJ2-1	NA	CSARNSRDTSSYNEQFF	TGCAGCGCTCGTAATAGTAGGGACACCAGCTCCTACAATGAGCAGTTCTTC
TRBV6-6	NA	TRBJ2-5	NA	CASSRGGLETQYF	TGTGCCAGCAGTAGGGGGGGCTTAGAGACCCAGTACTTC
TRBV30	NA	TRBJ2-3	NA	CAWSRQLVTDTQYF	TGTGCCTGGAGTAGGCAGCTAGTAACAGATACGCAGTATTTT
TRBV7-9	TRBD1	TRBJ2-2	NA	CASSLGQGRLFF	TGTGCCAGCAGCTTGGGACAGGGGAGGCTGTTTTTT
TRBV2	NA	TRBJ1-5	once	CASSPDSNSNQPQHF	TGTGCCAGCAGTCCCGACAGTAATAGCAATCAGCCCCAGCATTTT
TRBV5-5	TRBD1	TRBJ1-2	NA	CASSLTGVTNYGYTF	TGTGCCAGCAGCTTGACAGGGGTTACTAACTATGGCTACACCTTC
TRBV6-5	TRBD1	TRBJ1-1	NA	CASTGTGGTEAFF	TGTGCCAGCACCGGGACAGGGGGCACTGAAGCTTTCTTT
TRBV5-6	NA	TRBJ1-1	NA	CASSLGAGEAFF	TGTGCCAGCAGCTTGGGGGCAGGCGAAGCTTTCTTT
TRBV5-1	NA	TRBJ2-5	NA	CASSLAGAGTFQETQYF	TGCGCCAGCAGCTTGGCCGGGGCGGGGACCTTCCAAGAGACCCAGTACTTC
TRBV5-4	TRBD2	TRBJ2-1	NA	CASIRFGGGSYNEQFF	TGTGCCAGCATCCGGTTTGGGGGGGGCTCCTACAATGAGCAGTTCTTC
TRBV2	TRBD2	TRBJ2-5	NA	CASTLRAGGQETQYF	TGTGCCAGCACCCTAAGGGCGGGGGGTCAAGAGACCCAGTACTTC
TRBV5-6	NA	TRBJ2-2	NA	CASSVQMNTGELFF	TGTGCCAGCAGCGTACAAATGAACACCGGGGAGCTGTTTTTT
TRBV6-5	TRBD1	TRBJ1-6	few	CASRPDRGTNSPLHF	TGTGCCAGCAGGCCAGACAGGGGGACCAATTCACCCCTCCACTTT
TRBV6-2/TRBV6-3	TRBD1	TRBJ1-5	NA	CASSYYSRQGTQHF	TGTGCCAGCAGTTACTATTCACGACAGGGAACCCAGCATTTT
TRBV27	NA	TRBJ1-1	once	CASSLWGGEAFF	TGTGCCAGCAGTTTATGGGGGGGTGAAGCTTTCTTT
TRBV3-1/TRBV3-2	NA	TRBJ2-7	NA	CASSQDSSISYEQYF	TGTGCCAGCAGCCAAGATTCCAGTATCTCCTACGAGCAGTACTTC
TRBV6-6	TRBD1	TRBJ2-7	once	CASSQTTGSYEQYF	TGTGCCAGCAGTCAGACGACAGGGAGCTACGAGCAGTACTTC
TRBV6-5	TRBD1	TRBJ2-7	NA	CASSLGSGQVYEQYF	TGTGCCAGCAGTTTAGGTTCGGGACAGGTCTACGAGCAGTACTTC
TRBV4-2	NA	TRBJ2-7	NA	CASSQDLGNYEQYF	TGTGCCAGCAGCCAAGATCTCGGGAACTACGAGCAGTACTTC
TRBV25-1	TRBD1	TRBJ1-1	NA	CASQGQGNTEAFF	TGTGCCAGCCAAGGACAGGGTAACACTGAAGCTTTCTTT
TRBV7-6	TRBD2	TRBJ2-3	NA	CASSVSSLAGVTDTQYF	TGTGCCAGCAGCGTCAGCTCACTAGCGGGGGTCACAGATACGCAGTATTTT
TRBV5-6	NA	TRBJ2-1	NA	CASSLVGTGGYNEQFF	TGTGCCAGCAGCTTGGTCGGGACTGGCGGGTACAATGAGCAGTTCTTC
TRBV7-2	TRBD2	TRBJ2-5	NA	CASSVLKGLQETQYF	TGTGCCAGCAGCGTGCTGAAGGGACTACAAGAGACCCAGTACTTC
TRBV25-1	NA	TRBJ1-1	NA	CASRLSTEAFF	TGTGCCAGCAGACTGAGCACTGAAGCTTTCTTT
TRBV12-3/TRBV12-4	NA	TRBJ2-7	NA	CASSSGTGYEQYF	TGTGCCAGCAGTTCCGGGACTGGGTACGAGCAGTACTTC
TRBV5-4	NA	TRBJ1-2	NA	CASSPPGGYGYTF	TGTGCCAGCAGCCCCCCGGGAGGCTATGGCTACACCTTC
TRBV5-6	TRBD1	TRBJ2-7	NA	CASSLGTGNYEQYF	TGTGCCAGCAGCTTGGGGACAGGGAACTACGAGCAGTACTTC